This T cell receptor beta chain is from a study of blood T cells in healthy people across ages. Study conclusions and caveats: Aged donors had fewer naive CD4+ cells and lower diversity than long-lived donors.

Together with a sample-barcoded 5' primer, a J-beta primer mix was included in a second PCR lasting about 6 to 11 cycles. TCRdb re-derived calls from the 5' RACE reads in MiXCR, one entry per CDR3 protein. The sample includes more than 1 million distinct CDR3 sequences, 40% to 50% of them seen just once. A word on this clonotype: Its specificity is unknown.

The receptor comes from an older woman in good health. Sequencing was carried out using blood.

CDR3 region: CASSLREGSTDTQYF. DNA for the CDR3: TGTGCCAGCAGCTTACGGGAGGGGAGCACAGATACGCAGTATTTT. The chain is built from TRBV5-6 and TRBJ2-3, with TRBD2 identical over 8 bases. Germline V lookup: CDR1 SGHDT, CDR2 YYEEEE. Germline trimming cut 2 bases from V and 0 bases from J; bases unmatched to any gene: 2. This CDR3 is 15 amino acids long.